The clone carrying this T cell receptor (beta chain) was counted once. Antigen specificity is unknown. Germline-derived CDR1 and CDR2 are SGDLS and YYNGEE. V was pared by 0 bases and J by 7 bases, with 16 bases between. CDR3 size: 15 residues. This record comes from a study of T cells in Graves' hyperthyroidism and ophthalmopathy. General study results and limits: It was a median about 6 months before onset that the model predicted ophthalmopathy. Among clonotypes expanded in thyroid above 0.001, most were also found in blood.

TCR beta CDR3 regions were amplified from RNA transcripts. The HTBI primer set drove a first-round RT-PCR of the TCR CDR3. TCRdb redid the calling of the multiplex PCR reads with MiXCR, one entry per CDR3 protein. The sample gives fewer than 550,000 distinct CDR3 sequences, 24% of which show up once; approximately 10% is in the top ten. V and J are TRBV9 and TRBJ1-1, with D maybe TRBD1 (6 bases). This receptor was taken from a woman aged 30 to 39 with Graves' ophthalmopathy. Sequenced sample: blood. The CDR3 DNA reads TGTGCCAGCAGCGTAGAAAACGGGGGCAACGTTGAAGCTTTCTTT. Protein product: CASSVENGGNVEAFF.